The 32 T cell receptor beta chains below come from one sample, sequenced in a study of blood T cell repertoires in COVID-19. The data were produced by immunoSEQ multiplex PCR, yet TCRdb's version contains in-frame clones alone and is incomplete. The table has 150,000 to 200,000 clones, approximately 87% seen once; the top ten hold 10%. Sequencing input: peripheral blood. These receptors were taken from a woman aged 65 to 85 with COVID-19, enrolled during active disease.

The rearrangement uses TRBV5-6 and TRBJ1-3; D uncertain. CDR1 is SGHDT and CDR2 is YYEEEE in the germline V gene. CDR3 length: 15 amino acids. V was pared by 4 bases and J by 4 bases, with 15 bases between. The CDR3 DNA is TGTGCCAGCAGCCTGATCGACAACGGCGGAAACACCATATATTTT. Amino acid sequence: CASSLIDNGGNTIYF.

This chain uses TRBV7-9 with TRBJ1-6; no clear D. The CDR3 is 16 residues long. The germline CDR1 and CDR2 sequences are SEHNR and FQNEAQ (reference sequence). Trimming removed 1 base at V and 2 bases at J, with 9 bases between. The CDR3 sequence is CASSLGPGTYNSPLHF. CDR3 coding DNA: TGTGCCAGCAGCTTAGGTCCGGGGACCTATAATTCACCCCTCCACTTT.

This sequence joins TRBV5-1 and TRBJ2-3; 7 bases agree with TRBD2. The CDR3 sequence is 14 residues long. Germline V lookup: CDR1 SGHRS, CDR2 YFSETQ. Trimming at V came to 6 bases and at J to 10 bases, leaving 14 bases not matched to a gene. CDR3 protein: CASMTQTGGSSQYF. The CDR3 DNA reads TGCGCCAGCATGACTCAGACGGGGGGTTCATCGCAGTATTTT.

This clone came up a few times. The rearrangement uses TRBV10-3 and TRBJ1-1, with 7 positions matching TRBD1. With V trimmed by 4 bases and J by 4 bases, 6 bases remained unmatched. The CDR3 consists of 14 residues. Germline V CDR1 and CDR2: ENHRY, SYGVKD. The CDR3 is CAISGQGVGTEAFF. DNA for the CDR3: TGTGCCATCAGTGGGCAGGGGGTAGGCACTGAAGCTTTCTTT.

The genes are TRBV2 and TRBJ1-1; 7 bases match TRBD1. Trimming removed 6 bases from V and 8 bases from J; junction bases left unmatched: 9. CDR3 length: 13 residues. Germline V gene lookup returns CDR1 SNHLY and CDR2 FYNNEI. DNA of the CDR3: TGTGCCAGCAGCCCAGACAGGGCGAGGGAAGCTTTCTTT. Its translation: CASSPDRAREAFF.

The rearrangement links TRBV6-5 to TRBJ1-3; no firm D call. Germline assignment: CDR1 MNHEY and CDR2 SVGAGI. The CDR3 runs 13 residues. Between the trimmed V and J ends, which lost 5 bases and 4 bases, there was a span of 9 bases. CDR3 DNA: TGTGCCAGCAGTCTCCAGTACGGAAACACCATATATTTT. It translates to CASSLQYGNTIYF.

The gene calls are TRBV7-2 and TRBJ2-7; 8 bases are shared with TRBD1. This CDR3 is 15 amino acids long. The ends lost 5 bases at V and 3 bases at J; junction bases unmatched: 9. Germline CDR1 and CDR2: SGHTA and FQGNSA. CDR3 protein: CASSLRTGKDYEQYF. CDR3 coding DNA: TGTGCCAGCAGCCTGAGGACAGGGAAAGACTACGAGCAGTACTTC. The whole variable domain, filled in from reference TRBV7-2 and TRBJ2-7, reads GAGVSQSPSNKVTEKGKDVELRCDPISGHTALYWYRQSLGQGLEFLIYFQGNSAPDKSGLPSDRFSAERTGGSVSTLTIQRTQQEDSAVYLCASSLRTGKDYEQYFGPGTRLTVT.

This clone was picked up one time. The J gene is TRBJ1-5, the V gene TRBV5-1, with a weak D call TRBD1 (6 bases). Trimming removed 4 bases from V and 5 bases from J, with 10 bases in between. In germline, CDR1 is SGHRS, CDR2 YFSETQ. The CDR3 sequence is 13 residues long. CDR3 residues: CASSDRPDQPQHF. CDR3 DNA: TGCGCCAGCAGCGACAGGCCCGATCAGCCCCAGCATTTT.

J is TRBJ2-3 and V is TRBV28; the D gene is possibly TRBD1 (6 bases). The CDR3 spans 12 residues. CDR1 is MDHEN, CDR2 SYDVKM, per germline. Trimming took off 5 bases at V and 13 bases at J, with 16 bases between the two ends. CDR3 loop: CASSPTGLPEYF. As DNA, the CDR3 is TGTGCCAGCAGTCCCACAGGGCTGCCGGAGTATTTT.

The V call is TRBV6-2 or TRBV6-3, the J call TRBJ1-4; TRBD1 might be the D (5 bases). This CDR3 contains 15 residues. V dropped 6 bases and J dropped 0 bases, with 11 bases sitting between them. The V gene's germline CDR1 is MNHEY and CDR2 SVGEGT. The CDR3 DNA is TGTGCCAGCAGCTGGGCCAGGGCAACTAATGAAAAACTGTTTTTT. Residues: CASSWARATNEKLFF.

The chain is built from TRBV4-2 and TRBJ1-3; D perhaps matches TRBD1 (6 bases). CDR1 is LGHNA and CDR2 is YNFKEQ in the germline V gene. There are 16 residues in the CDR3. V lost 0 bases and J 0 bases, leaving 9 bases between the germline ends. CDR3 DNA sequence: TGTGCCAGCAGCCAAGATAGGACAGTCTCTGGAAACACCATATATTTT. It is translated as CASSQDRTVSGNTIYF.

The rearrangement joins TRBV10-3 to TRBJ2-7, with D possibly matching TRBD2 (5 bases). Germline V gene lookup returns CDR1 ENHRY and CDR2 SYGVKD. The V gene lost 4 bases and the J gene lost 3 bases, with 7 bases spanning the gap. This CDR3 is 12 amino acids long. CDR3 sequence reads: CAISGTGYEQYF. The CDR3 region has the DNA TGTGCCATCAGTGGGACTGGCTACGAGCAGTACTTC.

This clone was seen once. The V call is TRBV5-1, the J call TRBJ2-1; 8 nucleotides agree with TRBD2. V dropped 0 bases and J dropped 8; count of bases not matched to a gene: 4. The CDR3 sequence is 14 residues long. Looked up from germline, CDR1 is SGHRS and CDR2 is YFSETQ. CDR3 in DNA: TGCGCCAGCAGCTTGGCGGGGGGGCGCGATGAGCAGTTCTTC. Translated, it gives CASSLAGGRDEQFF.

The rearrangement uses TRBV3-1 (or the pseudogene TRBV3-2) and TRBJ1-5; tentative D call: TRBD1 (6 bases). This CDR3 is built from 13 residues. V gave up 4 bases and J gave up 2 bases, with 6 bases separating them. Germline V CDR1 and CDR2: LGHDT, YNNKEL (reference sequence). As DNA, the CDR3 is TGTGCCAGCAGCCGACAGGGCAATCAGCCCCAGCATTTT. Its translation is CASSRQGNQPQHF.

The V and J genes are TRBV9 and TRBJ1-1; 8 bases line up with TRBD1. The CDR3 is 16 residues long. V was pared by 1 base and J by 2 bases, with 7 bases of the junction left unmatched. CDR1 SGDLS and CDR2 YYNGEE come from the germline V gene. Here the CDR3 DNA reads TGTGCCAGCAGCGTAAGCTCAGGGGGCAAAAACACTGAAGCTTTCTTT. The encoded protein is CASSVSSGGKNTEAFF.

As to this clone: Other DNA sequences in the sample encode the same CDR3. The chain links TRBV5-1 to TRBJ2-3, with 10 bases that match TRBD2. With V trimmed by 0 bases and J by 5 bases, 6 bases remained unmatched. Germline-derived CDR1 and CDR2 are SGHRS and YFSETQ. The CDR3 runs 16 residues. The CDR3 bases are TGCGCCAGCAGCTTGGACAGCGGGGGGGCAGGAGATACGCAGTATTTT. Its translation: CASSLDSGGAGDTQYF.

The genes are TRBV6-5 and TRBJ2-5; tentatively, D is TRBD1 (6 bases). The V end was cut by 6 bases, the J end by 1 base, with 15 bases between. The CDR3 length is 15 residues. CDR1 is MNHEY and CDR2 is SVGAGI in the germline V gene. CDR3 DNA sequence: TGTGCCAGCAGACCCTCCGGACAGATCCAAGAGACCCAGTACTTC. It translates to CASRPSGQIQETQYF.

V and J are TRBV6-5 and TRBJ2-2, with 9 nucleotides matching TRBD1. Germline trimming cut 6 bases from V and 6 bases from J; bases unmatched to any gene: 5. CDR3 length equals 14 residues. CDR1 and CDR2 (germline): MNHEY, SVGAGI. In DNA form, the CDR3 reads TGTGCCAGCAGCGGGACAGGGTTGTCCGGGGAGCTGTTTTTT. This translates into CASSGTGLSGELFF.

The genes are TRBV12-5 and TRBJ1-1; TRBD1 agrees at 9 bases. The CDR3 length is 15 residues. The junction had 4 bases not matched to a gene; V was cut back by 1 base and J by 4 bases. Germline values: CDR1 LGHNT, CDR2 FRNRAP. CDR3 DNA sequence: TGTGCTAGTGGTTTGGAACAGGGGGCGCGCACTGAAGCTTTCTTT. Translating gives CASGLEQGARTEAFF.

This chain joins TRBV6-5 and TRBJ2-5; D is possibly TRBD1 (5 bases). Trimming took off 6 bases at V and 5 bases at J, with 13 bases between the two ends. Per the germline V gene, CDR1 is MNHEY and CDR2 is SVGAGI. There are 13 residues in the CDR3. The CDR3 DNA is TGTGCCAGCAGGAGTCGACAGCATGAGACCCAGTACTTC. Protein sequence: CASRSRQHETQYF.

This chain connects TRBV7-9 to TRBJ2-7; the D gene is possibly TRBD2 (6 bases). Per germline, CDR1 SEHNR and CDR2 FQNEAQ (reference sequence). V gave up 5 bases and J gave up 3 bases, with 20 bases separating them. The CDR3 is made up of 16 amino acids. CDR3 DNA: TGTGCCAGCAGCCGTAGCGGCACAGGTCGGGGCTACGAGCAGTACTTC. Translating gives CASSRSGTGRGYEQYF.

This clone has only one observation. Here the CDR3 reads CASSLGTGAYNEQFF. Here the CDR3 DNA reads TGCGCCAGCAGCTTGGGAACAGGGGCATACAATGAGCAGTTCTTC. The V gene is TRBV5-1, the J gene TRBJ2-1, with 7 positions matching TRBD1. J gave up 4 bases and V 0 bases, and 4 bases lay outside the gene matches. This CDR3 is 15 amino acids long. Germline V lookup: CDR1 SGHRS, CDR2 YFSETQ.

The rearrangement uses TRBV5-1 and TRBJ2-3, with D perhaps TRBD1 (6 bases). This CDR3 has 15 amino acids. V was pared by 3 bases and J by 5 bases, with 16 bases between. Germline V lookup: CDR1 SGHRS, CDR2 YFSETQ. The CDR3 reads CASSWGRDIKDTQYF. The CDR3 DNA follows: TGCGCCAGCAGCTGGGGCCGGGACATAAAAGATACGCAGTATTTT. The full variable domain, its missing parts supplied by reference TRBV5-1 and TRBJ2-3, is KAGVTQTPRYLIKTRGQQVTLSCSPISGHRSVSWYQQTPGQGLQFLFEYFSETQRNKGNFPGRFSGRQFSNSRSEMNVSTLELGDSALYLCASSWGRDIKDTQYFGPGTRLTVL.

This clone was found once. J is TRBJ2-1 and V is TRBV5-1; tentative D call: TRBD2 (7 bases). Germline V gives CDR1 SGHRS, CDR2 YFSETQ. V was trimmed by 2 bases and J by 7 bases, leaving 13 bases between them. The CDR3 is 14 amino acids. The CDR3 loop reads CASSLTGGSNEQFF. DNA of the CDR3: TGCGCCAGCAGCTTAACGGGGGGCTCAAATGAGCAGTTCTTC.

V and J are TRBV7-9 and TRBJ1-2; 7 nucleotides match TRBD1. J gave up 2 bases and V 5 bases, and 5 bases lay outside the gene matches. Germline values: CDR1 SEHNR, CDR2 FQNEAQ (reference sequence). CDR3 length: 14 amino acids. This chain's CDR3 is CASSPRQGNYGYTF. In DNA form, the CDR3 reads TGTGCCAGCAGCCCCCGACAGGGAAACTATGGCTACACCTTC. Full variable domain (missing parts from reference TRBV7-9 and TRBJ1-2): DTGVSQNPRHKITKRGQNVTFRCDPISEHNRLYWYRQTLGQGPEFLTYFQNEAQLEKSRLLSDRFSAERPKGSFSTLEIQRTEQGDSAMYLCASSPRQGNYGYTFGSGTRLTVV.

The chain employs TRBV9 and TRBJ2-1; 7 bases match TRBD1. After removal of 0 bases from V and 5 bases from J, the junction contained 5 bases not matched to a gene. There are 15 residues in the CDR3. CDR1 is SGDLS, CDR2 YYNGEE, per germline. The CDR3: CASSVGQGYHNEQFF. CDR3 DNA: TGTGCCAGCAGCGTAGGACAGGGATATCACAATGAGCAGTTCTTC.

The chain employs TRBV18 and TRBJ2-1, with D unclear. V was shortened by 2 bases and J by 7 bases, with 12 bases between the two germline ends. The CDR3 spans 14 residues. Germline CDR1 reads KGHSH; CDR2 reads LQKENI. The CDR3 bases are TGTGCCAGCTCACCAACGGCTAAGGAGAATGAGCAGTTCTTC. Translated: CASSPTAKENEQFF. Variable domain in full (rest from reference TRBV18 and TRBJ2-1): NAGVMQNPRHLVRRRGQEARLRCSPMKGHSHVYWYRQLPEEGLKFMVYLQKENIIDESGMPKERFSAEFPKEGPSILRIQQVVRGDSAAYFCASSPTAKENEQFFGPGTRLTVL.

The J gene is TRBJ2-1, the V gene TRBV4-1; D is possibly TRBD2 (6 bases). Germline CDR1 and CDR2: MGHRA and YSYEKL. The length of the CDR3 is 13 residues. Trimming stripped 0 bases from V and 14 bases from J, with 14 bases between. The CDR3, as DNA: TGCGCCAGCAGCCAAGATTGGTCTAGCGCGAAGTTCTTC. Its protein is CASSQDWSSAKFF.

The chain is built from TRBV14 and TRBJ2-5; 12 bases match TRBD2. V dropped 3 bases and J dropped 5; count of bases not matched to a gene: 7. The CDR3 is 16 residues long. The germline CDR1 and CDR2 sequences are SGHDN and FVKESK. The CDR3 region is CASSHWTSGKRETQYF. CDR3 in DNA: TGTGCCAGCAGCCATTGGACTAGCGGGAAACGGGAGACCCAGTACTTC.

CDR3 nucleotides: TGTGCCAGTAGGCCACAGGGGGCTACCACCGGGGAGCTGTTTTTT. Its translation: CASRPQGATTGELFF. The V call is TRBV19, the J call TRBJ2-2, with 9 bases identical to TRBD1. CDR3 size: 15 residues. Germline CDR1 reads LNHDA; CDR2 reads SQIVND (reference sequence). Germline trimming cut 6 bases from V and 4 bases from J; bases unmatched to any gene: 6. The full variable domain, in which reference TRBV19 and TRBJ2-2 provide the parts outside the CDR3, is DGGITQSPKYLFRKEGQNVTLSCEQNLNHDAMYWYRQDPGQGLRLIYYSQIVNDFQKGDIAEGYSVSREKKESFPLTVTSAQKNPTAFYLCASRPQGATTGELFFGEGSRLTVL.

This chain uses TRBV6-1 with TRBJ2-2; 9 bases are shared with TRBD1. The CDR3 sequence is 16 residues long. Germline CDR1 is MNHNS and CDR2 is SASEGT. J was trimmed by 5 bases and V by 3 bases; bases with no gene match: 7. The DNA for the CDR3 is TGTGCCAGCAGTGACCCCGGGACAGGGTTGACCGGGGAGCTGTTTTTT. Translation gives CASSDPGTGLTGELFF.

This chain links TRBV28 with TRBJ1-6, with TRBD1 matching over 8 bases. V shed 7 bases and J 5 bases; nucleotides not matched to a gene: 7. In germline, CDR1 is MDHEN, CDR2 SYDVKM. The CDR3 loop spans 15 amino acids. DNA of the CDR3: TGTGCCAGCACTTCCGGACAGGGAAATAATTCACCCCTCCACTTT. Translated: CASTSGQGNNSPLHF. The entire variable domain, with the rest obtained from reference TRBV28 and TRBJ1-6, is as follows: DVKVTQSSRYLVKRTGEKVFLECVQDMDHENMFWYRQDPGLGLRLIYFSYDVKMKEKGDIPEGYSVSREKKERFSLILESASTNQTSMYLCASTSGQGNNSPLHFGNGTRLTVT.